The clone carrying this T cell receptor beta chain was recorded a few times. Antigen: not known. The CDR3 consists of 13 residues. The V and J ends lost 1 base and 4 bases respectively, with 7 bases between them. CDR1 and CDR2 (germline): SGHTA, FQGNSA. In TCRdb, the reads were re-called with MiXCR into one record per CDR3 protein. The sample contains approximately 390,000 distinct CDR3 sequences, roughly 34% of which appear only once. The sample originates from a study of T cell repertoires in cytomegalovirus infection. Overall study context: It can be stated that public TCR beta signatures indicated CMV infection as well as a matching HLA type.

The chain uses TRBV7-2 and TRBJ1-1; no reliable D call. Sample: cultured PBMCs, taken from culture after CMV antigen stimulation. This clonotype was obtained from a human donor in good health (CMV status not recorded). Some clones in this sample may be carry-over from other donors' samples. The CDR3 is CASSLGVFTEAFF. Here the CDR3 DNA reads TGTGCCAGCAGCTTAGGGGTTTTCACTGAAGCTTTCTTT. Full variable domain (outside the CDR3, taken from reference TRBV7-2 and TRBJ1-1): GAGVSQSPSNKVTEKGKDVELRCDPISGHTALYWYRQSLGQGLEFLIYFQGNSAPDKSGLPSDRFSAERTGGSVSTLTIQRTQQEDSAVYLCASSLGVFTEAFFGQGTRLTVV.